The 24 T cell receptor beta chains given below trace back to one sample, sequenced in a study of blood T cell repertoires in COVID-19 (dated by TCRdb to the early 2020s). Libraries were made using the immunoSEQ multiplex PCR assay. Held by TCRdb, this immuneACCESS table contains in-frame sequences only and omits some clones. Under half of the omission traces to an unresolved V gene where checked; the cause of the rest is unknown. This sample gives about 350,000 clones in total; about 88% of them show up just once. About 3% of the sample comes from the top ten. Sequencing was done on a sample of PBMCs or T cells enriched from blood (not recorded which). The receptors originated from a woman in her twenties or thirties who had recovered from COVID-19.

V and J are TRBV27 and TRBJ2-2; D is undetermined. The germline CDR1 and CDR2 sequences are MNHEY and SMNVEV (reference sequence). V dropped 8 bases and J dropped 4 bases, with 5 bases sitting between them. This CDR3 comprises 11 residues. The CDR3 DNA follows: TGTGCCAGCCGCGGCACCGGGGAGCTGTTTTTT. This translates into CASRGTGELFF.

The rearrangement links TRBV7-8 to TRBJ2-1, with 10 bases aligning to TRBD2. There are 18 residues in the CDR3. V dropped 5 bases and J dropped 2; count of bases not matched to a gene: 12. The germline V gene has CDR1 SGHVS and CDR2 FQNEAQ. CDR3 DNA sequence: TGTGCCAGCAGCGACAATTGGGCTAGCGGGAGAACCTACAATGAGCAGTTCTTC. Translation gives CASSDNWASGRTYNEQFF.

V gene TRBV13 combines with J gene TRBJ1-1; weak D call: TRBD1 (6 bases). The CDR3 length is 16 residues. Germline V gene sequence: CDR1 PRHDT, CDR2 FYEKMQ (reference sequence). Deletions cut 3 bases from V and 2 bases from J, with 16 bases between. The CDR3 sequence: CASSFPRDTLNTEAFF. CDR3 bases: TGTGCCAGCAGCTTTCCACGGGACACCTTAAACACTGAAGCTTTCTTT.

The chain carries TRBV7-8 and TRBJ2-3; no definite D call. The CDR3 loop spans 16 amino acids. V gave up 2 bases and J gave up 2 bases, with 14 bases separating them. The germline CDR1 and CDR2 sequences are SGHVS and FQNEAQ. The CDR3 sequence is CASSLFRVVHTDTQYF. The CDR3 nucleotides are TGTGCCAGCAGCTTATTTCGCGTGGTCCACACAGATACGCAGTATTTT.

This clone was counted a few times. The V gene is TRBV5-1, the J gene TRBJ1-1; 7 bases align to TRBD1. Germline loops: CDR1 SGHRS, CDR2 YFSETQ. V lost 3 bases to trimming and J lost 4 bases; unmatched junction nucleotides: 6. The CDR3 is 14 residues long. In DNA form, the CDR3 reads TGCGCCAGCAGCTCCGGAGGGACAGTCACTGAAGCTTTCTTT. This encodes CASSSGGTVTEAFF.

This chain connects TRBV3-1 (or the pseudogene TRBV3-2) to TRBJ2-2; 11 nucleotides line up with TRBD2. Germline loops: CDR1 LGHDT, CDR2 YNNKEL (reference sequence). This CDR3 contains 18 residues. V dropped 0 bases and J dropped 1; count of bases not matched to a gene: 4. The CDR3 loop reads CASSQDVGLAVNTGELFF. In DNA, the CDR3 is TGTGCCAGCAGCCAAGATGTGGGACTAGCGGTGAACACCGGGGAGCTGTTTTTT.

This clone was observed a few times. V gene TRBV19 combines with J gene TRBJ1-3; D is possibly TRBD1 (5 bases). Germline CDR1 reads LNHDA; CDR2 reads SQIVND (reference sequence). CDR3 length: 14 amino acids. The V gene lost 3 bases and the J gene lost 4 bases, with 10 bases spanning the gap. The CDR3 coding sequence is TGTGCCAGTAGTATCGGCAGGGCCGGAAACACCATATATTTT. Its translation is CASSIGRAGNTIYF.

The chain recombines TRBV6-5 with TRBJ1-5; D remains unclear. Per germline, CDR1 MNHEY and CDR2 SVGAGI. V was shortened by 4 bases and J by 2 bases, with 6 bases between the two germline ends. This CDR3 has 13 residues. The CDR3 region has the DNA TGTGCCAGCAGTTTACATGGCAATCAGCCCCAGCATTTT. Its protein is CASSLHGNQPQHF.

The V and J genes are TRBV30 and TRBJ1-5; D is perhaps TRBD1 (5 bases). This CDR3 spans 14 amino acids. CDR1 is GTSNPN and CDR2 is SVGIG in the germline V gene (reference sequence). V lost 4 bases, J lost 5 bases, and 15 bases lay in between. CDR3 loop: CAWNRLGGDQPQHF. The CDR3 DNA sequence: TGTGCCTGGAACCGACTGGGAGGGGATCAGCCCCAGCATTTT.

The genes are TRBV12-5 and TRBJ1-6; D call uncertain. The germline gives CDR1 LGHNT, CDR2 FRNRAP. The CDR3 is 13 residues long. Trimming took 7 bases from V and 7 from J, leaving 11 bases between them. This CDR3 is CASALEENSPLHF. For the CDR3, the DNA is TGTGCTAGTGCCCTGGAGGAGAATTCACCCCTCCACTTT.

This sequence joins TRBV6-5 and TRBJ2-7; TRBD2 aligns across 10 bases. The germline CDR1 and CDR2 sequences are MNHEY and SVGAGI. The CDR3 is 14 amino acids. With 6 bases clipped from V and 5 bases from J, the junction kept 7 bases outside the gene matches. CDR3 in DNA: TGTGCCAGCAGGAGAGCGGGGGGGCCCGACGAGCAGTACTTC. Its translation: CASRRAGGPDEQYF.

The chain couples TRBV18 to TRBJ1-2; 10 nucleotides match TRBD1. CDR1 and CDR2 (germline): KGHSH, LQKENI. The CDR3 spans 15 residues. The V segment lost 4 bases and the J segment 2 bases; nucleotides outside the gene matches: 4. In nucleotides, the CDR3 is TGTGCCAGCTCACAAGGACAGGGGGGAAACTATGGCTACACCTTC. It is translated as CASSQGQGGNYGYTF.

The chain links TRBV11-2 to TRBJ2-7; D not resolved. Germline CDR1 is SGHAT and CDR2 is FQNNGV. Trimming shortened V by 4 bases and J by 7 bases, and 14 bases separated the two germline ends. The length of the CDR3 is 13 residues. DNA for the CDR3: TGTGCCAGCAGCTATGGCGGCCTTGGAGAGCAGTACTTC. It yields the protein CASSYGGLGEQYF.

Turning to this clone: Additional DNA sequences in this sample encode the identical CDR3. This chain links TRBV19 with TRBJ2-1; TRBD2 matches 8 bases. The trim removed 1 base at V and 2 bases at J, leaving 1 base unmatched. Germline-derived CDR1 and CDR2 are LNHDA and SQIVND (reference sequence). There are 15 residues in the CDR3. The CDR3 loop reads CASSIAGGPYNEQFF. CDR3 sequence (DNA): TGTGCCAGTAGTATAGCGGGGGGGCCCTACAATGAGCAGTTCTTC.

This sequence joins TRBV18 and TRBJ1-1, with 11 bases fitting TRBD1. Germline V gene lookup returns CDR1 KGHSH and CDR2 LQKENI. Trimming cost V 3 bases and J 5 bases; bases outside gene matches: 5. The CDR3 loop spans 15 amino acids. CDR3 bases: TGTGCCAGCTCACCTGGACAGGGGGCCTTGACTGAAGCTTTCTTT. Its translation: CASSPGQGALTEAFF.

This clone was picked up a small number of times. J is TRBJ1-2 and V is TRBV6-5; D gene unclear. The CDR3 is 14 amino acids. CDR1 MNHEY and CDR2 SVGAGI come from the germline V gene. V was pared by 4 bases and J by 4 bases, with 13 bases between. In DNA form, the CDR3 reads TGTGCCAGCAGTTTATATCGCGGTTCCTATGGCTACACCTTC. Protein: CASSLYRGSYGYTF.

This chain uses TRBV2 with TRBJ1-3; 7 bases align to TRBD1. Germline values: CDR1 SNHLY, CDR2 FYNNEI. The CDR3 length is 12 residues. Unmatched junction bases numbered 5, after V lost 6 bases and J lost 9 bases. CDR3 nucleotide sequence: TGTGCCAGCAGCCCGGGACAGCCCACCATATATTTT. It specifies CASSPGQPTIYF.

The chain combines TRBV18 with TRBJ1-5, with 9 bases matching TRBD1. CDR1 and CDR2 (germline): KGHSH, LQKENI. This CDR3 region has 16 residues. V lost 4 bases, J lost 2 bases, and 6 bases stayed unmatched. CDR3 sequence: CASSRRQGEGNQPQHF. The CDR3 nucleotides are TGTGCCAGCTCACGAAGACAGGGGGAAGGCAATCAGCCCCAGCATTTT.

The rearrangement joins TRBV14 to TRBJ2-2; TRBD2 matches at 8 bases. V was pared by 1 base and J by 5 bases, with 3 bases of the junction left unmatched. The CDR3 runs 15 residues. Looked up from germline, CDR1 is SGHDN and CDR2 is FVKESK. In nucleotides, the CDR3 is TGTGCCAGCAGCCAAGTGTTAGCGGGGACCGGGGAGCTGTTTTTT. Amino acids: CASSQVLAGTGELFF.

The CDR3 DNA follows: TGTGCCAGCAGTTTAGAGCCATACACTGAAGCTTTCTTT. The encoded protein is CASSLEPYTEAFF. This chain links TRBV12-3 or TRBV12-4 with TRBJ1-1; D ambiguous. CDR3 length: 13 residues. The V gene lost 1 base and the J gene lost 3 bases, with 6 bases spanning the gap.

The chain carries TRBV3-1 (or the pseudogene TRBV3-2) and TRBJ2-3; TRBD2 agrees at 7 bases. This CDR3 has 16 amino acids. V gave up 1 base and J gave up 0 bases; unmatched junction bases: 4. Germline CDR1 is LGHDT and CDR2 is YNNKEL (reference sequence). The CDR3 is CASSQGGGSSTDTQYF. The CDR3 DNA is TGTGCCAGCAGCCAAGGTGGCGGGAGTAGCACAGATACGCAGTATTTT.

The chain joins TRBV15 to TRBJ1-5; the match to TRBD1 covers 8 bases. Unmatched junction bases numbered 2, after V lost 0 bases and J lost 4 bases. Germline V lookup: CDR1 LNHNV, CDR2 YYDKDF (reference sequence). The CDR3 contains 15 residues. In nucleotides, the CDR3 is TGTGCCACCAGCAGAGATGGGACAGGTAATCAGCCCCAGCATTTT. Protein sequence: CATSRDGTGNQPQHF.

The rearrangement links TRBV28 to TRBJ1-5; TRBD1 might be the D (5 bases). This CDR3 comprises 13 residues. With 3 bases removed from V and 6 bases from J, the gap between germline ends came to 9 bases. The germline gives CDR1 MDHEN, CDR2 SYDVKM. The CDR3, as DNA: TGTGCCAGCAGTTTGGCGGGGGGTCAGCCCCAGCATTTT. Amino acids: CASSLAGGQPQHF.

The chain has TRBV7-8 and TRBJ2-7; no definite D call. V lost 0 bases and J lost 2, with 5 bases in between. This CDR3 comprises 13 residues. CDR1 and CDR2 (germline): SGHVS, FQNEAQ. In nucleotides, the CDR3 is TGTGCCAGCAGCTTAGCGTACACCTACGAGCAGTACTTC. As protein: CASSLAYTYEQYF.